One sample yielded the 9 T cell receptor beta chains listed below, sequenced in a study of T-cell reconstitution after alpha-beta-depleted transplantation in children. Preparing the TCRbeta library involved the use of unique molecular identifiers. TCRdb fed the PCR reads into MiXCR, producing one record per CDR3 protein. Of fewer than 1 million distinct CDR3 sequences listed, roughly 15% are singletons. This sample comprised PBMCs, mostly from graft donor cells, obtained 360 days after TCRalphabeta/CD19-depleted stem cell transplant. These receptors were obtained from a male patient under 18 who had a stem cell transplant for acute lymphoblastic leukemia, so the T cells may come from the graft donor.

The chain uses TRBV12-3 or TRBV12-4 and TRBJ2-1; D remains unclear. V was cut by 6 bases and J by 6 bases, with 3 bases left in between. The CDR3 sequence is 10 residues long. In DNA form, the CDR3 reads TGTGCCAGCAGGCGCAATGAGCAGTTCTTC. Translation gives CASRRNEQFF.

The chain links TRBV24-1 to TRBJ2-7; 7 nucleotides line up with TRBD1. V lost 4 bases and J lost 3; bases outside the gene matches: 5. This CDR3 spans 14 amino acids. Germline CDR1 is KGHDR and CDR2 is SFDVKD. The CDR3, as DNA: TGTGCCACCAGTGAAGGGGGCGGCAACTACGAGCAGTACTTC. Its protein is CATSEGGGNYEQYF.

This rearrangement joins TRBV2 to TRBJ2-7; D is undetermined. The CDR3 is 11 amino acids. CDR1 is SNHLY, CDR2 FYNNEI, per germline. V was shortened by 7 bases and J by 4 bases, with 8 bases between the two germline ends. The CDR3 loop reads CASMNTYEQYF. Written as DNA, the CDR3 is TGTGCCAGCATGAATACGTACGAGCAGTACTTC.

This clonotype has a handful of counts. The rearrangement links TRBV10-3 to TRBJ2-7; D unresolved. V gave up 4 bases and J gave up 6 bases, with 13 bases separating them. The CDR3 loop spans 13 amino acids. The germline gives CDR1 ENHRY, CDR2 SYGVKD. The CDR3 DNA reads TGTGCCATCAGTGGGTCGGGTCAAATCGAGCAGTACTTC. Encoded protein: CAISGSGQIEQYF.

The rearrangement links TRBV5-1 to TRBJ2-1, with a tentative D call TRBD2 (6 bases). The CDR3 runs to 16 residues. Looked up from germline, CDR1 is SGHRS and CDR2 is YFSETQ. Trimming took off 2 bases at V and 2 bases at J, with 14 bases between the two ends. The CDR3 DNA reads TGCGCCAGCAGCTTCGGTCTAGCGTCAGCCTACAATGAGCAGTTCTTC. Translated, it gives CASSFGLASAYNEQFF. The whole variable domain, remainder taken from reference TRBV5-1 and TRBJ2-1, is KAGVTQTPRYLIKTRGQQVTLSCSPISGHRSVSWYQQTPGQGLQFLFEYFSETQRNKGNFPGRFSGRQFSNSRSEMNVSTLELGDSALYLCASSFGLASAYNEQFFGPGTRLTVL.

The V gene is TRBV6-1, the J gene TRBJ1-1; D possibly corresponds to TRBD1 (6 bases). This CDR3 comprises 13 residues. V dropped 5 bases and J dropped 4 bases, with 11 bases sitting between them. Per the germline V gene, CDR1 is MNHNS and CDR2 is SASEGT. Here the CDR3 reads CASSRTVRTEAFF. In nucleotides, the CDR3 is TGTGCCAGCAGTAGGACAGTACGCACTGAAGCTTTCTTT.

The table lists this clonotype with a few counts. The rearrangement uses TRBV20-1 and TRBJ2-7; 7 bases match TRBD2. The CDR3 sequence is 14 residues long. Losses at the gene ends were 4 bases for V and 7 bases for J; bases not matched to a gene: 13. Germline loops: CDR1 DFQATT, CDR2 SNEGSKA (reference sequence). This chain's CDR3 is CSANTGLVEDEQYF. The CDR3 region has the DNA TGCAGTGCTAACACCGGACTAGTCGAGGATGAGCAGTACTTC.

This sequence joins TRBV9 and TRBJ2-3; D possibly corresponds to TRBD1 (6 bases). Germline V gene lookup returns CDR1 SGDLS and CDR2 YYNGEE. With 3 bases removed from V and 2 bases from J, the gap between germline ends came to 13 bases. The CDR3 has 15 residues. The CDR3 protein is CASSALYRVTDTQYF. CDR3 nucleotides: TGTGCCAGCAGCGCCCTTTACAGGGTCACAGATACGCAGTATTTT.

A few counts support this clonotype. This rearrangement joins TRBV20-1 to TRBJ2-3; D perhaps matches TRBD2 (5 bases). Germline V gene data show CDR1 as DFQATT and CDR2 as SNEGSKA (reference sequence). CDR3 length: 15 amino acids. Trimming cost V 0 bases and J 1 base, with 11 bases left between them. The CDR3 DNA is TGCAGTGCTAGAGATGGGCGGGCCCGCACAGATACGCAGTATTTT. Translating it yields CSARDGRARTDTQYF.